These 19 T cell receptor beta chains were sequenced from one sample in a study of T cell responses to AZD1222 COVID-19 vaccine. Only in-frame clones appear in the TCRdb table, and some are missing; sequencing was by immunoSEQ multiplex PCR. Among about 78,000 clones listed, approximately 90% were seen once. Sample: peripheral blood, taken on day 0 of AZD1222 vaccination. The origin of the receptors is an adult in good health.

The chain couples TRBV6-5 to TRBJ2-2, with D maybe TRBD2 (5 bases). The V gene's germline CDR1 is MNHEY and CDR2 SVGAGI. Trimming removed 4 bases from V and 6 bases from J, with 12 bases in between. The CDR3 has 14 amino acids. CDR3 coding DNA: TGTGCCAGCAGTTTCCCGGACGGGGCCGGGGAGCTGTTTTTT. It is translated as CASSFPDGAGELFF.

V usage is TRBV5-8 and J usage is TRBJ1-1, with TRBD1 identical over 8 bases. Per the germline V gene, CDR1 is SGHTS and CDR2 is YDEGEE. This CDR3 is 15 amino acids long. The ends lost 4 bases at V and 4 bases at J; junction bases unmatched: 9. The CDR3 coding sequence is TGTGCCAGCAGCGGATTGACAGGGGTGGCCACTGAAGCTTTCTTT. Its protein product is CASSGLTGVATEAFF.

The chain carries TRBV6-5 and TRBJ2-7; weak D call: TRBD1 (6 bases). Trimming cost V 5 bases and J 0 bases, with 8 bases left between them. This CDR3 has 13 residues. Germline V CDR1 and CDR2: MNHEY, SVGAGI. The CDR3 coding sequence is TGTGCCAGCAGTCCGGACAGCTCCTACGAGCAGTACTTC. Amino acids: CASSPDSSYEQYF.

The J gene is TRBJ2-7, the V gene TRBV3-1 (or the pseudogene TRBV3-2), with 9 positions matching TRBD2. V shed 5 bases, J shed 1 base, and the junction held 12 bases outside the gene matches. Germline V gene sequence: CDR1 LGHDT, CDR2 YNNKEL (reference sequence). This CDR3 region has 17 residues. DNA of the CDR3: TGTGCCAGCAGCACCTTAGGAGGACTAGCGAGATCCTACGAGCAGTACTTC. Protein sequence: CASSTLGGLARSYEQYF.

The chain couples TRBV5-1 to TRBJ1-1; D gene ambiguous. Germline V gene lookup returns CDR1 SGHRS and CDR2 YFSETQ. V was trimmed by 1 base and J by 3 bases, leaving 10 bases between them. CDR3 length: 14 amino acids. The CDR3 here is CASSLLGSDTEAFF. DNA for the CDR3: TGCGCCAGCAGCTTGCTGGGGTCTGACACTGAAGCTTTCTTT.

The chain uses TRBV5-1 and TRBJ1-4; weak D call: TRBD1 (5 bases). Germline V CDR1 and CDR2: SGHRS, YFSETQ. Trimming removed 2 bases from V and 6 bases from J, with 14 bases in between. CDR3 length equals 15 residues. The CDR3 nucleotides are TGCGCCAGCAGCTTAATGAAAGGGGACGATGAAAAACTGTTTTTT. It specifies CASSLMKGDDEKLFF.

V usage is TRBV7-6 and J usage is TRBJ2-5, with D tentatively TRBD1 (5 bases). Germline CDR1 reads SGHVS; CDR2 reads FNYEAQ. The CDR3 is 15 amino acids. Between the trimmed V and J ends, which lost 5 bases and 7 bases, there was a span of 20 bases. The CDR3 loop reads CASSPNSDITGTQYF. CDR3 nucleotides: TGTGCCAGCAGCCCTAACTCGGACATAACGGGGACCCAGTACTTC.

This chain connects TRBV3-1 (or the pseudogene TRBV3-2) to TRBJ1-1, with unresolved D. Germline V lookup: CDR1 LGHDT, CDR2 YNNKEL (reference sequence). The V end was cut by 1 base, the J end by 4 bases, with 10 bases between. This CDR3 comprises 14 residues. CDR3 amino acids: CASSQGWEGTEAFF. CDR3 DNA sequence: TGTGCCAGCAGCCAAGGCTGGGAAGGCACTGAAGCTTTCTTT.

This clone counts as medium-sized (0.01 to 0.1%). The J gene is TRBJ2-7, the V gene TRBV25-1, with TRBD2 matching over 11 bases. The CDR3 sequence is 13 residues long. Germline values: CDR1 MGHDK, CDR2 SYGVNS. V lost 5 bases to trimming and J lost 13 bases; unmatched junction nucleotides: 10. CDR3 sequence reads: CASSPSGRPGYYF. The CDR3 DNA is TGTGCCAGCAGTCCTAGCGGGAGGCCGGGGTATTACTTC.

The rearrangement joins TRBV7-7 to TRBJ2-2; the D is unclear. V dropped 2 bases and J dropped 1 base, with 5 bases sitting between them. The V gene's germline CDR1 is SSHAT and CDR2 FNYEAQ (reference sequence). There are 14 residues in the CDR3. CDR3 residues: CASSLRGNTGELFF. The DNA of the CDR3 is TGTGCCAGCAGCTTACGAGGGAACACCGGGGAGCTGTTTTTT.

This chain uses TRBV6-1 with TRBJ2-3; D gene ambiguous. CDR3 length: 16 amino acids. Germline V lookup: CDR1 MNHNS, CDR2 SASEGT. Deletions cut 1 base from V and 1 base from J, with 12 bases between. CDR3 sequence reads: CASSEEGSSGTDTQYF. For the CDR3, the DNA is TGTGCCAGCAGTGAAGAAGGGTCTTCAGGCACAGATACGCAGTATTTT.

This rearrangement joins TRBV5-4 to TRBJ2-5, with D perhaps TRBD1 (6 bases). From germline, CDR1 is SGHNT and CDR2 YYREEE (reference sequence). The CDR3 contains 14 residues. V was pared by 3 bases and J by 2 bases, with 11 bases between. Written as DNA, the CDR3 is TGTGCCAGCAGCTCAGGACAGACTCAAGAGACCCAGTACTTC. It specifies CASSSGQTQETQYF.

This chain links TRBV6-2 or TRBV6-3 with TRBJ1-2, with a tentative D call TRBD1 (6 bases). The germline gives CDR1 MNHEY, CDR2 SVGEGT. Trimming cost V 0 bases and J 3 bases, with 14 bases left between them. The CDR3 is made up of 16 amino acids. The CDR3 protein is CASSYSIDPGDYGYTF. Written as DNA, the CDR3 is TGTGCCAGCAGTTACTCGATAGATCCAGGGGACTATGGCTACACCTTC.

The chain couples TRBV7-2 to TRBJ2-7, with TRBD1 matching 10 bases. The CDR3 contains 15 residues. J lost 6 bases, V lost 4 bases, and 9 bases had no gene match. CDR1 SGHTA and CDR2 FQGNSA come from the germline V gene. The CDR3 sequence is CASSSRQGAKVEQYF. The DNA for the CDR3 is TGTGCCAGCAGCTCTCGACAGGGGGCAAAGGTCGAGCAGTACTTC.

This clone was picked up many times. The chain combines TRBV12-3 or TRBV12-4 with TRBJ1-4; no firm D call. The ends were cut back, 4 bases at V and 7 bases at J, with 10 bases in the middle. CDR3 length: 13 residues. This chain's CDR3 is CASSSRRGEKLFF. The CDR3 nucleotides read TGTGCCAGCAGTTCACGGCGGGGTGAAAAACTGTTTTTT.

The CDR3 region is CASSPRAGLAGGPSRYNEQFF. As DNA, the CDR3 is TGCGCCAGCAGCCCGCGAGCGGGACTAGCGGGAGGGCCTTCAAGATACAATGAGCAGTTCTTC. The chain has TRBV5-1 and TRBJ2-1, with TRBD2 matching 16 bases. Germline V CDR1 and CDR2: SGHRS, YFSETQ. The CDR3 consists of 21 residues. The junction had 17 bases not matched to a gene; V was cut back by 4 bases and J by 4 bases.

J is TRBJ2-3 and V is TRBV28; a weak D match, TRBD1 (6 bases). This CDR3 has 16 amino acids. Germline loops: CDR1 MDHEN, CDR2 SYDVKM. Trimming took off 5 bases at V and 3 bases at J, with 18 bases between the two ends. CDR3 region: CASSLQGTTGTDTQYF. The CDR3 DNA reads as TGTGCCAGCAGTCTCCAGGGGACAACCGGAACAGATACGCAGTATTTT.

The V and J genes are TRBV5-1 and TRBJ1-5; TRBD1 is a possible D gene (5 bases). Per germline, CDR1 SGHRS and CDR2 YFSETQ. Trimming pared 0 bases from V and 4 bases from J, leaving 11 bases between. The CDR3 loop spans 15 amino acids. The CDR3 DNA follows: TGCGCCAGCAGCTTGGAGGGGTTAGCGAATCAGCCCCAGCATTTT. As protein: CASSLEGLANQPQHF. The complete variable domain, with remaining parts taken from reference TRBV5-1 and TRBJ1-5, reads KAGVTQTPRYLIKTRGQQVTLSCSPISGHRSVSWYQQTPGQGLQFLFEYFSETQRNKGNFPGRFSGRQFSNSRSEMNVSTLELGDSALYLCASSLEGLANQPQHFGDGTRLSIL.

This chain uses TRBV5-8 with TRBJ2-3; a weak D match, TRBD2 (5 bases). Trimming removed 8 bases at V and 4 bases at J, with 20 bases between. In germline, CDR1 is SGHTS, CDR2 YDEGEE. The CDR3 is made up of 15 amino acids. CDR3 DNA sequence: TGTGCCAGGAGTAGAAGTCTAGCAGCCGCAGATACGCAGTATTTT. Translation gives CARSRSLAAADTQYF.